This T cell receptor (beta chain) was identified in a study of yellow fever vaccine responses in identical twins (dated by TCRdb to the late 2010s). General notes on the study: In the study, vaccine-responding T cell clones were precisely tracked in identical twins. General study outcomes and caveats: According to the authors, in identical twins the way T cells responded to vaccination appeared partly convergent and partly personalized.

The library was obtained by RT-PCR. Sequencing took place on an Illumina HiSeq 2500. TCRdb trimmed public reads at Q25 via fastp, called clones via MiXCR and kept in-frame beta chains. One record per CDR3 amino acid sequence lists the most common genes and DNA. This sample comprises about 3,000 distinct CDR3 sequences, nearly 90% of them detected only once. Together, the top ten hold around 2.6% of the sample. The cysteine opens and the phenylalanine closes a CDR3 of 15 amino acids. The sequence is cut down to CDR3 DNA, 45 bases in frame from base 1. V gives up 0 bases and J gives up 7 bases, and the segment between their germline ends measures 12 bases. The germline V gene (reference sequence) sets CDR1 to LGHDT and CDR2 to YNNKEL. Comment on this clonotype: The target of this receptor is not known. No base qualities exist here, and no much larger clone lies one base off it.

The sequence joins TRBV3-1 to TRBJ1-4; confidence is insufficient to name the D gene. The sequenced sample was T cells from blood (PBMCs), unsorted or a sorted subset (not recorded which), obtained before or after yellow fever vaccination (not recorded which). This sequence originates from a woman aged 18-29 years who received the yellow fever vaccine. Donor details come from another sample of the same person, matched by shared clones. At the DNA level, the sequence is TGTGCCAGCAGCCAAGAAGGGAACGAGGTTGAAAAACTGTTTTTT. It translates to CASSQEGNEVEKLFF.